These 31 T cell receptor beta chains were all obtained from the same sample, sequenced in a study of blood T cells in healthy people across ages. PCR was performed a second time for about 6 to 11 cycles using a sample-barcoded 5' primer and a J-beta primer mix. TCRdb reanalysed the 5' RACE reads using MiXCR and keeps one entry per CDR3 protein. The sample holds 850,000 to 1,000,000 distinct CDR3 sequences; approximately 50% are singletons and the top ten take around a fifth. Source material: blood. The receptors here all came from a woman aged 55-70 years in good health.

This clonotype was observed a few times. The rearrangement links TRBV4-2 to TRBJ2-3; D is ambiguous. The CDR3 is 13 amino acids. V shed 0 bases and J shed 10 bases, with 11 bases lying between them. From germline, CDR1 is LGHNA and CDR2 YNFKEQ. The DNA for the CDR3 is TGTGCCAGCAGCCAAGAAACCTGGGTTCCGCAGTATTTT. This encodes CASSQETWVPQYF.

The CDR3 loop reads CSARDLYGQGVYEQYF. The CDR3, as DNA: TGCAGTGCTAGAGATCTCTATGGACAGGGGGTCTACGAGCAGTACTTC. The chain combines TRBV20-1 with TRBJ2-7; 10 bases match TRBD1. Trimming took 0 bases from V and 3 from J; bases not matched to a gene: 8. CDR3 length equals 16 residues. CDR1 is DFQATT and CDR2 is SNEGSKA in the germline V gene (reference sequence).

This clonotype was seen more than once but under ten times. The CDR3 sequence: CASSLSLAGMETQYF. The CDR3 DNA follows: TGTGCCAGCAGCTTAAGTCTAGCGGGAATGGAGACCCAGTACTTC. This chain connects TRBV5-6 to TRBJ2-5, with 9 bases that match TRBD2. The CDR3 is made up of 15 amino acids. Trimming cost V 2 bases and J 5 bases; bases outside gene matches: 7. Germline CDR1 SGHDT, CDR2 YYEEEE.

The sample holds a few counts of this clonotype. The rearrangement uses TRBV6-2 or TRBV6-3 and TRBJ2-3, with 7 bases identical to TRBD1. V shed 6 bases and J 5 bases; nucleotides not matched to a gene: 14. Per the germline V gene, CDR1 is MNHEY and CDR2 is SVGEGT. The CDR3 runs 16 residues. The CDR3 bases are TGTGCCAGCAGCCCAAGGCGATTAGGGGGCGGAGATACGCAGTATTTT. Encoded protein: CASSPRRLGGGDTQYF.

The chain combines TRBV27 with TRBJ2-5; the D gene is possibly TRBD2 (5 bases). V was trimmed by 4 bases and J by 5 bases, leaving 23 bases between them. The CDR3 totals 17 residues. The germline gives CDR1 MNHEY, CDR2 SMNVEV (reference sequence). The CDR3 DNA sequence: TGTGCCAGCAGTTCCCGCCTTGTCGGAGGAAGGGTGGAGACCCAGTACTTC. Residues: CASSSRLVGGRVETQYF.

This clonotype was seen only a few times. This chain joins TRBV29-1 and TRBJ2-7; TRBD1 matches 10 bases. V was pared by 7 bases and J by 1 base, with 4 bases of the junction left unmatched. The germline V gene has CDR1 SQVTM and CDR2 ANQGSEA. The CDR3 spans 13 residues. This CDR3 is CSAAGQGSYEQYF. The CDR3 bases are TGCAGCGCAGCGGGACAGGGGTCCTACGAGCAGTACTTC.

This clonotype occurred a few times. CDR3 sequence reads: CASSLGTGTGLYEQYF. CDR3 DNA sequence: TGTGCCAGCAGCCTCGGAACCGGGACGGGACTCTACGAGCAGTACTTC. The genes are TRBV3-1 and TRBJ2-7, with D maybe TRBD2 (6 bases). The CDR3 contains 16 residues. CDR1 is LGHDT and CDR2 is YNNKEL in the germline V gene (reference sequence). Trimming cost V 4 bases and J 3 bases, with 19 bases left between them.

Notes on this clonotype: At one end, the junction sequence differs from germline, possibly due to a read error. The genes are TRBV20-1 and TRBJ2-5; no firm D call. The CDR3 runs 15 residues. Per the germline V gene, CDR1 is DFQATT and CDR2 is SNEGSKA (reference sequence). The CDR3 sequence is CSARDATPSQETRYF. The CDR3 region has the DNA TGCAGTGCTAGAGATGCGACACCTTCCCAAGAGACCCGGTACTTC.

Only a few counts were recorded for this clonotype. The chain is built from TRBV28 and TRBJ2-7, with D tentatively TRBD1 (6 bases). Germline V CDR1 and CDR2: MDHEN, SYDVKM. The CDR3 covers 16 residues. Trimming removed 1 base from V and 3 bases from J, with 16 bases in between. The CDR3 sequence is CASSLFVDGGRYEQYF. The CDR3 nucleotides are TGTGCCAGCAGTTTATTCGTGGATGGGGGCCGCTACGAGCAGTACTTC.

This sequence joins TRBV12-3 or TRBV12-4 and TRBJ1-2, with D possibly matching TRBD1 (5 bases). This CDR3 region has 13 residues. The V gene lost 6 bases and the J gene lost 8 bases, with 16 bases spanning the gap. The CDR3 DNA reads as TGTGCCAGCAGCTTTGTTTGGGGGAGCGGCTACACCTTC. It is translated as CASSFVWGSGYTF.

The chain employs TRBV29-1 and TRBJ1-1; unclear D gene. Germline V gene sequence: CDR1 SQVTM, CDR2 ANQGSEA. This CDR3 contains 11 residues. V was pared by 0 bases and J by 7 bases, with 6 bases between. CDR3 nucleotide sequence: TGCAGCGTTGAAGATATCCATGAAGCTTTCTTT. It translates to CSVEDIHEAFF.

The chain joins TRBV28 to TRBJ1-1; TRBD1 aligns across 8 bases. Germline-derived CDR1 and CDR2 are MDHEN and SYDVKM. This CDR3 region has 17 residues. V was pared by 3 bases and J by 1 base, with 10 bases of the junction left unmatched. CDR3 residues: CASSFPTRGRKNTEAFF. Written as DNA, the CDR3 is TGTGCCAGCAGTTTTCCCACCAGGGGGCGGAAGAACACTGAAGCTTTCTTT.

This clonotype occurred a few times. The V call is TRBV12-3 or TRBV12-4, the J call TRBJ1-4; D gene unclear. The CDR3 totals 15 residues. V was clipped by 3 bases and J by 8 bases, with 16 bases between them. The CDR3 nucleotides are TGTGCCAGCAGTTTGGTAGCTGGGGTAGGGGAAAAACTGTTTTTT. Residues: CASSLVAGVGEKLFF.

CDR3 nucleotides: TGTGCCAGCAGTCGATCTAGGGACAGAAGATTATCTAACTATGGCTACACCTTC. Translating gives CASSRSRDRRLSNYGYTF. The genes are TRBV27 and TRBJ1-2; TRBD1 matches 7 bases. Germline V CDR1 and CDR2: MNHEY, SMNVEV (reference sequence). V trimming: 5 bases; J trimming: 0 bases; junction bases outside the gene matches: 15. CDR3 length: 18 amino acids.

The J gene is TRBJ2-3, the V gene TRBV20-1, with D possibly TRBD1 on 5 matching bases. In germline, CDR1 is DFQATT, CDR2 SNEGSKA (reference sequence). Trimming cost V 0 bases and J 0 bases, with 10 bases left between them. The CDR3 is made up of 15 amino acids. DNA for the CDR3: TGCAGTGCTAGAGACCAGGGTTGGAGCACAGATACGCAGTATTTT. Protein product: CSARDQGWSTDTQYF.

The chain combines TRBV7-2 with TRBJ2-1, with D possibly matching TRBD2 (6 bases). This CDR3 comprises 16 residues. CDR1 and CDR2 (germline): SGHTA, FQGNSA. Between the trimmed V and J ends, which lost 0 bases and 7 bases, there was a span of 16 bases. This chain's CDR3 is CASSLAHGGVVNEQFF. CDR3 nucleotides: TGTGCCAGCAGCTTAGCGCATGGCGGGGTGGTGAATGAGCAGTTCTTC.

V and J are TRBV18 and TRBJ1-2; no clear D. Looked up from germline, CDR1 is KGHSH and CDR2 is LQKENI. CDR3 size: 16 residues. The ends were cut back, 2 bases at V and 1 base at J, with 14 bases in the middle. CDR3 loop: CASSPSGDGINYGYTF. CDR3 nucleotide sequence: TGTGCCAGCTCACCATCCGGAGACGGAATTAACTATGGCTACACCTTC.

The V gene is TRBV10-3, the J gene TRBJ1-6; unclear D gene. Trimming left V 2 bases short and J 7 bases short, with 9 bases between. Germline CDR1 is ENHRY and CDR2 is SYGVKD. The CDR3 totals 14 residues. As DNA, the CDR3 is TGTGCCATCAGTGAGGAGTCAGCCAATTCACCCCTCCACTTT. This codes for CAISEESANSPLHF.

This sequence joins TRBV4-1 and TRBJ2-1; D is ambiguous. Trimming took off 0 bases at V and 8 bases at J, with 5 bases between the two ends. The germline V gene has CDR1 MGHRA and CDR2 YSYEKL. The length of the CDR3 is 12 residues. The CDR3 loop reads CASSQDPHEQFF. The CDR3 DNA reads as TGCGCCAGCAGCCAAGACCCGCATGAGCAGTTCTTC.

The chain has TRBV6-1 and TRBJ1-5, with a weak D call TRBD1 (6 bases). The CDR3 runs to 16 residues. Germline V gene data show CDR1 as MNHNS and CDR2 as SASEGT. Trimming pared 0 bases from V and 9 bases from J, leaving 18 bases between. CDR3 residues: CASSEALQGSALPQHF. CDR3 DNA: TGTGCCAGCAGTGAAGCTCTACAGGGTTCAGCGTTGCCCCAGCATTTT.

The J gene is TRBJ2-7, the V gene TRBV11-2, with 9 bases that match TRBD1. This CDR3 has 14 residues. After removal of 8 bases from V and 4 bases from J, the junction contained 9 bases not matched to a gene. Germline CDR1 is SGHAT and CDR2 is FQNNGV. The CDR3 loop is CASAAGQGLYEQYF. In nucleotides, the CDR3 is TGTGCCAGCGCTGCCGGACAGGGGTTATACGAGCAGTACTTC.

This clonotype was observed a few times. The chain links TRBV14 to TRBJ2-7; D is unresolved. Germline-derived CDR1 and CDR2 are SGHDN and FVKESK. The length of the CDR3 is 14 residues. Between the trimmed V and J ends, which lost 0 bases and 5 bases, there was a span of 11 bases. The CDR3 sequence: CASSQDHQSDEQYF. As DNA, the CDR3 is TGTGCCAGCAGCCAAGACCACCAAAGCGACGAGCAGTACTTC.

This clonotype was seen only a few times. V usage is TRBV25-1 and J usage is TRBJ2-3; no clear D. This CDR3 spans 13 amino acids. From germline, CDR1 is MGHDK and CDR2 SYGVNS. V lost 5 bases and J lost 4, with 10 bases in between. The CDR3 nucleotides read TGTGCCAGCAGTCCCTATGGCCCAGATACGCAGTATTTT. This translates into CASSPYGPDTQYF.

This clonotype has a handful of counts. The DNA of the CDR3 is TGCAGCGTTGAACCCTCATACGTCAGGGGTCCGTTCTTC. This sequence encodes CSVEPSYVRGPFF. The chain joins TRBV29-1 to TRBJ2-1, with D possibly matching TRBD1 (6 bases). Trimming pared 2 bases from V and 15 bases from J, leaving 20 bases between. The CDR3 has 13 amino acids. CDR1 SQVTM and CDR2 ANQGSEA come from the germline V gene.

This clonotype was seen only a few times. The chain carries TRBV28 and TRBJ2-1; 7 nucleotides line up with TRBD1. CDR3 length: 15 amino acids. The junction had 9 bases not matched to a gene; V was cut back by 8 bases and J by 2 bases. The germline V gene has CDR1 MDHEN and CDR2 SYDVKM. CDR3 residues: CASGLQGTAYNEQFF. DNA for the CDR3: TGTGCCAGCGGCTTACAGGGGACCGCCTACAATGAGCAGTTCTTC.

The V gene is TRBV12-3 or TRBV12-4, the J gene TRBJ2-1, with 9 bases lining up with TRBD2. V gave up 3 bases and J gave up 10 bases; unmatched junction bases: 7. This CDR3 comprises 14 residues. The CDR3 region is CASSFGASGMEQFF. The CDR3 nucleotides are TGTGCCAGCAGTTTTGGAGCTAGCGGGATGGAGCAGTTCTTC.

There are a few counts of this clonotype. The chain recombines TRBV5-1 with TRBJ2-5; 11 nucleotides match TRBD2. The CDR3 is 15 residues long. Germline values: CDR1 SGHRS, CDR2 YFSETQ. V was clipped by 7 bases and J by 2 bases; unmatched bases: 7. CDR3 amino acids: CASGSGTSGQETQYF. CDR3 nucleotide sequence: TGCGCCAGCGGCTCCGGGACTAGCGGACAAGAGACCCAGTACTTC.

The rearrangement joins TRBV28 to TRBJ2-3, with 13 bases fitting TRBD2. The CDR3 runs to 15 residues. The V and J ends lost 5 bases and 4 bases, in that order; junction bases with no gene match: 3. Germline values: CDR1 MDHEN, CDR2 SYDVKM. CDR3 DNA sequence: TGTGCCAGCAGTGGAACTAGCGGGGGGGCAGATACGCAGTATTTT. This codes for CASSGTSGGADTQYF. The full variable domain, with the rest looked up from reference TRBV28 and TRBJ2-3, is DVKVTQSSRYLVKRTGEKVFLECVQDMDHENMFWYRQDPGLGLRLIYFSYDVKMKEKGDIPEGYSVSREKKERFSLILESASTNQTSMYLCASSGTSGGADTQYFGPGTRLTVL.

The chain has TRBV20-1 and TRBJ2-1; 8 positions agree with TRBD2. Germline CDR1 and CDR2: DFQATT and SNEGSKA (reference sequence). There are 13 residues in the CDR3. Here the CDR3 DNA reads TGCAGCGAAAGAGGGACTAGGGACAATGAGCAGTTCTTC. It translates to CSERGTRDNEQFF.

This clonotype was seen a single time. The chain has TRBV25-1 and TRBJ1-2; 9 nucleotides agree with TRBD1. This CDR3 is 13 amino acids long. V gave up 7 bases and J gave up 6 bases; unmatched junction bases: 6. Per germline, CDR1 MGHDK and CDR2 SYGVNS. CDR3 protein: CASKITGGHGYTF. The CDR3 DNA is TGTGCCAGCAAAATTACAGGGGGCCATGGCTACACCTTC.

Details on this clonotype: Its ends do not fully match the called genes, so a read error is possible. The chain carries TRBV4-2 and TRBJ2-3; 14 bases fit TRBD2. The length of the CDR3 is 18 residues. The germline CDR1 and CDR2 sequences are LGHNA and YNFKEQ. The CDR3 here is CASSQNAGTSGSTDAQYF. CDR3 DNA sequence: TGTGCCAGCAGCCAAAACGCCGGGACTAGCGGGAGCACAGATGCGCAGTATTTT.